The present T cell receptor beta chain was sequenced within a study of response to subunit inactivated influenza vaccine. Study observations and caveats: Every seasonal influenza vaccination brings in few new T cells, the authors suggested.

This clonotype appeared a few times. Its antigen is unidentified. In TCRdb, the RT-PCR reads were re-called with MiXCR into one record per CDR3 protein. The table shows about 780,000 distinct CDR3 sequences, with around a sixth occurring only once. Per the germline V gene, CDR1 is LGHNA and CDR2 is YSLEER. The CDR3 is made up of 14 amino acids. The V end was cut by 0 bases, the J end by 7 bases, with 9 bases between. The input for sequencing was PBMCs from blood, taken about 5 days after vaccination. This receptor was identified in a man over 45 who received an inactivated influenza vaccine. V gene TRBV4-3 combines with J gene TRBJ1-4; D is possibly TRBD1 (5 bases). CDR3 coding DNA: TGCGCCAGCAGCCAAGATGGAAGGGGTGAAAAACTGTTTTTT. Amino acids: CASSQDGRGEKLFF.